A selection of T cell receptor beta chains follows, all from one sample in a study of control samples from healthy donors and cancer patients. The method was immunoSEQ multiplex PCR; TCRdb's version includes in-frame clones alone and lacks a portion of them. The sample includes 98,000 or so clones, roughly four fifths of them seen just once. Source material: blood. The receptor set was obtained from a man aged 60-69 years in good health. Both conserved end residues are part of each CDR3. The D gene is left open where the match is weak. Clone size is not always given. Where it is, it says once, few, many or a class for expanded clones.

d_call	v_call	clone_size	j_call	cdr3_aa	cdr3_nt
NA	TRBV9	NA	TRBJ2-5	CASSVDGNPETQYF	TGTGCCAGCAGCGTAGACGGCAATCCAGAGACCCAGTACTTC
NA	TRBV29-1	NA	TRBJ1-1	CSVEPSLLGASEAFF	TGCAGCGTTGAACCAAGTTTGCTGGGGGCTTCTGAAGCTTTCTTT
NA	TRBV19	NA	TRBJ1-1	CASMSRRTEAFF	TGTGCCAGTATGAGCCGGAGGACTGAAGCTTTCTTT
NA	TRBV5-1	NA	TRBJ2-3	CASSLETGPRYF	TGCGCCAGCAGCTTGGAAACGGGGCCTAGGTATTTT
NA	TRBV5-1	once	TRBJ1-4	CASSLAGQNNEKLFF	TGCGCCAGCAGCTTGGCCGGGCAGAACAATGAAAAACTGTTTTTT
NA	TRBV24-1	once	TRBJ2-3	CATSASGGKKDTQYF	TGTGCCACCAGTGCTTCAGGGGGGAAGAAAGATACGCAGTATTTT
TRBD2	TRBV6-4	NA	TRBJ2-1	CASSEERGGYNEQFF	TGTGCCAGCAGTGAAGAGCGGGGGGGGTACAATGAGCAGTTCTTC
NA	TRBV30	NA	TRBJ1-3	CAWSAGWSSGNTIYF	TGTGCCTGGAGTGCGGGGTGGAGCTCTGGAAACACCATATATTTT
TRBD1	TRBV6-5	NA	TRBJ2-7	CASSRGQGYEQYF	TGTGCCAGCAGCAGAGGACAGGGATACGAGCAGTACTTC
NA	TRBV6-5	NA	TRBJ2-7	CASRGTGTGPYEQYF	TGTGCCAGCAGAGGAACCGGGACGGGGCCCTACGAGCAGTACTTC
NA	TRBV4-1	few	TRBJ1-5	CASSQGKGGPQHF	TGCGCCAGCAGCCAAGGAAAGGGGGGGCCCCAGCATTTT
NA	TRBV5-4	NA	TRBJ2-2	CAANPINTGELFF	TGTGCCGCCAACCCCATAAACACCGGGGAGCTGTTTTTT
NA	TRBV25-1	NA	TRBJ2-7	CASSDDRNYEQYF	TGTGCCAGCAGTGACGACAGGAATTACGAGCAGTACTTC
NA	TRBV9	NA	TRBJ2-3	CASSVGPRDTQYF	TGTGCCAGCAGCGTCGGACCCCGGGATACGCAGTATTTT
TRBD1	TRBV30	NA	TRBJ2-7	CAWEPTKPPLGQGESYEQYF	TGTGCCTGGGAACCGACAAAACCCCCCCTTGGACAGGGCGAGTCCTACGAGCAGTACTTC
TRBD1	TRBV6-5	NA	TRBJ1-4	CASRETGGRELFF	TGTGCCAGCCGGGAAACAGGGGGCCGGGAACTGTTTTTT
NA	TRBV7-9	once	TRBJ1-3	CASSPDRTSGNTIYF	TGTGCCAGCAGCCCCGACAGGACGTCTGGAAACACCATATATTTT
TRBD1	TRBV2	NA	TRBJ2-2	CASSGDRAKTGELFF	TGTGCCAGCAGTGGGGACAGGGCAAAGACCGGGGAGCTGTTTTTT
NA	TRBV5-8	NA	TRBJ1-2	CASSSVATVNYGYTF	TGTGCCAGCAGCTCGGTAGCGACGGTAAACTATGGCTACACCTTC
NA	TRBV5-5	NA	TRBJ1-5	CASSFTASRQPQHF	TGTGCCAGCAGCTTTACCGCGTCCCGCCAGCCCCAGCATTTT
NA	TRBV4-1	NA	TRBJ1-1	CASSPGTARSNTEAFF	TGCGCCAGCAGCCCCGGGACCGCCCGATCGAACACTGAAGCTTTCTTT
TRBD1	TRBV18	NA	TRBJ2-7	CASSATLGQGSREQYF	TGTGCCAGCTCAGCCACCCTAGGACAGGGGAGTCGAGAGCAGTACTTC
TRBD2	TRBV5-1	NA	TRBJ2-5	CASSLAGTSGAQETQYF	TGCGCCAGCAGCTTGGCCGGGACTAGCGGGGCCCAAGAGACCCAGTACTTC
TRBD1	TRBV3-1/TRBV3-2	NA	TRBJ2-7	CASSSGTGAYEQYF	TGTGCCAGCTCGTCCGGGACAGGGGCCTACGAGCAGTACTTC
NA	TRBV3-1/TRBV3-2	NA	TRBJ1-3	CASSPDIAGNTIYF	TGTGCCAGCAGCCCGGACATCGCTGGAAACACCATATATTTT
NA	TRBV7-9	NA	TRBJ2-3	CASSLPVGDTQYF	TGTGCCAGCAGCCTACCGGTCGGAGATACGCAGTATTTT